This T cell receptor beta chain is drawn from a study of beta chain features in type 1 diabetes. Trimming removed 2 bases at V and 4 bases at J, with 11 bases between. The CDR3 totals 14 residues. CDR1 and CDR2 (germline): SNHLY, FYNNEI. Regarding this clone: Its matching antigen is unknown.

All of the isolated RNA was reverse transcribed, so expressed TCRB transcripts were sequenced. Sequenced by immunoSEQ multiplex PCR; TCRdb stores in-frame clones only, minus some. The data show 140,000 to 150,000 clones, 10% to 15% seen once. General observations from the study: Shorter TCRB CDR3s, moderately but significantly so, marked every one of the four CD4+ subsets in Type 1 diabetes patients. Fewer junction insertions and more nucleotide deletions appeared in type 1 diabetes patients. The naive, central memory and Treg TCRB repertoires looked more alike in patients than they did in healthy donors.

Every donor had blood drawn once into heparin, approximately 110 mL on average. Central memory, naive, regulatory and stem cell-like memory CD4+ cells were sorted by CD45RO/CCR7/CD25/CD127/CD95/CD27. The receptor was derived from a man younger than 30 with type 1 diabetes. Sequences were obtained from central memory CD4+ T cells from blood. V is TRBV2 and J is TRBJ1-1; D may be TRBD1 (6 bases). The CDR3 here is CASSEQQGRTEAFF. CDR3 nucleotides: TGTGCCAGCAGTGAACAGCAGGGGCGCACTGAAGCTTTCTTT. Full variable domain (missing parts from reference TRBV2 and TRBJ1-1): EPEVTQTPSHQVTQMGQEVILRCVPISNHLYFYWYRQILGQKVEFLVSFYNNEISEKSEIFDDQFSVERPDGSNFTLKIRSTKLEDSAMYFCASSEQQGRTEAFFGQGTRLTVV.